What follows are 6 T cell receptor beta chains derived from one specimen sequenced in a study of T cells in Graves' hyperthyroidism and ophthalmopathy. TCR beta CDR3 regions were amplified from RNA. First-round RT-PCR of the TCR CDR3 relied on the HTBI primer set. One entry per CDR3 protein, called by TCRdb with MiXCR from the multiplex PCR reads. The sample consists of about 560,000 distinct CDR3 sequences, 16% of them appearing once. Sequencing was performed on blood. The receptors derive from a woman aged 18-29 years with Graves' hyperthyroidism.

This clonotype was counted ten times or more. V is TRBV28 and J is TRBJ1-2; D remains ambiguous. V lost 10 bases to trimming and J lost 0 bases, with 12 bases between them. The germline V gene has CDR1 MDHEN and CDR2 SYDVKM. There are 13 residues in the CDR3. As DNA, the CDR3 is TGTGCCACCCCGGACCTGGCTAACTATGGCTACACCTTC. Protein product: CATPDLANYGYTF.

Comments on this clonotype: A much more abundant neighbour one base away suggests this may be a read error. The V call is TRBV24-1, the J call TRBJ2-2, with D perhaps matching TRBD1 or TRBD2 (5 bases each). Between the trimmed V and J ends, which lost 3 bases and 3 bases, there was a span of 13 bases. The length of the CDR3 is 16 residues. In germline, CDR1 is KGHDR, CDR2 SFDVKD. This chain's CDR3 is CATSDPIVGHTGELFF. DNA of the CDR3: TGTGCCACCAGTGATCCAATAGTGGGACACACCGGGGAGCTGTTTTTT.

The table lists this clonotype with many counts. The CDR3 sequence is CASSGLAGDRYNEQFF. In nucleotides, the CDR3 is TGTGCCAGCAGCGGACTAGCGGGAGATCGGTACAATGAGCAGTTCTTC. V is TRBV6-1 and J is TRBJ2-1, with TRBD2 matching 13 bases. This CDR3 spans 16 amino acids. The V segment lost 6 bases and the J segment 4 bases; nucleotides outside the gene matches: 6. Germline V gene sequence: CDR1 MNHNS, CDR2 SASEGT.

This clonotype showed up just a few times. This chain joins TRBV20-1 and TRBJ2-1; D is possibly TRBD1 or TRBD2 (5 bases each). This CDR3 comprises 16 residues. Germline CDR1 and CDR2: DFQATT and SNEGSKA (reference sequence). Trimming cost V 1 base and J 3 bases, with 16 bases left between them. CDR3 sequence (DNA): TGCAGTGCTAGAGTTAGTGGGGGAGAGCGCTACAATGAGCAGTTCTTC. Encoded protein: CSARVSGGERYNEQFF.

Many counts were recorded for this clonotype. This chain links TRBV28 with TRBJ1-1; no reliable D call. Per the germline V gene, CDR1 is MDHEN and CDR2 is SYDVKM. The CDR3 totals 15 residues. Trimming pared 2 bases from V and 0 bases from J, leaving 10 bases between. Here the CDR3 DNA reads TGTGCCAGCAGTTTAGAAACTCCTCTGAACACTGAAGCTTTCTTT. It specifies CASSLETPLNTEAFF.

The chain carries TRBV29-1 and TRBJ2-2, with D perhaps matching TRBD1 (5 bases). Germline V gene lookup returns CDR1 SQVTM and CDR2 ANQGSEA. This CDR3 is 13 amino acids long. V was trimmed by 4 bases and J by 5 bases, leaving 11 bases between them. DNA of the CDR3: TGCAGCGTTGGGCAGGGCTGGACCGGGGAGCTGTTTTTT. Its translation: CSVGQGWTGELFF.